This TCR beta chain was obtained from a study of shared clonotypes between healthy human individuals. TCRdb keeps only in-frame clones here, not all; method: immunoSEQ multiplex PCR. Among under 2,000,000 clones listed, roughly 94% were seen once. Naive CD8 cells, CD45RO-negative and positively selected for CCR7, excluded terminally differentiated effector memory CD45RA+ cells. Germline CDR1 MNHEY, CDR2 SMNVEV (reference sequence). The germline V and J ends were trimmed by 0 bases and 5 bases, with 10 bases remaining between them. The CDR3 extends over 14 amino acids. The chain uses TRBV27 and TRBJ1-1; D gene ambiguous. The sequenced material came from naive CD8+ T cells sorted from blood. The receptor comes from a young man in good health. DNA of the CDR3: TGTGCCAGCAGTTTATCTTCGGGTGGTACTGAAGCTTTCTTT. This gives the protein CASSLSSGGTEAFF.